This is a list of T cell receptor beta chains from one sample in a study of chronic HIV infection and antiretroviral therapy. In TCRdb, the 5' RACE reads were re-called with MiXCR into one record per CDR3 protein. This sample carries 39,000 or so distinct CDR3 sequences, about 8.9% of them seen once, and the ten largest clones take 2.9%. What was sequenced was peripheral blood. These receptors all stem from an adult who had HIV and had not received antiretroviral therapy, or was an uninfected healthy control (not recorded which). The CDR3 runs from the conserved cysteine through the conserved F or W. The D gene is left open where the match is weak. Rows may omit the clone size; those that give it use once, few, many or a size class.

len	abundance	d_gene	j_gene	v_gene	CDR3nt	CDR3aa
14	few	NA	TRBJ1-1	TRBV11-1	TGTGCCAGCAGCGAGACAGCCTTGAACACTGAAGCTTTCTTT	CASSETALNTEAFF
18	many	TRBD2	TRBJ2-3	TRBV4-1	TGCGCCAGCAGCCATTGGGACTTCCGCGGGAGGGCAAGGTATACGCAGTATTTT	CASSHWDFRGRARYTQYF
12	NA	NA	TRBJ2-3	TRBV10-2	TGCGCCAGCAGTGCGGGCGGAGATACGCAGTATTTT	CASSAGGDTQYF
13	many	NA	TRBJ1-2	TRBV3-1	TGTGCCAGCAGCCAAATTCAGGGCTATGGCTACACCTTC	CASSQIQGYGYTF
13	NA	NA	TRBJ1-2	TRBV12-3/TRBV12-4	TGTGCCAGCAGTTTGGACACTAACTATGGCTACACCTTC	CASSLDTNYGYTF
15	few	NA	TRBJ2-1	TRBV21-1	TGTGCCAGCAGCGCTCTAGCGGGATCCTACAATGAGCAGTTCTTC	CASSALAGSYNEQFF
14	few	TRBD1	TRBJ1-2	TRBV28	TGTGCCAGCAGGTCTACCGGGACAGACTATGGCTACACCTTC	CASRSTGTDYGYTF
13	many	NA	TRBJ2-3	TRBV29-1	TGCAGCGTTGAACAGGCCAGCACAGATACGCAGTATTTT	CSVEQASTDTQYF
13	few	NA	TRBJ2-6	TRBV15	TGTGCCACCAGGCCCTCTGGGGCCAACGTCCTGACTTTC	CATRPSGANVLTF
15	few	TRBD2	TRBJ2-3	TRBV2	TGTGCCAGCAGATCTCTAGCGGGAGGAATAGATACGCAGTATTTT	CASRSLAGGIDTQYF
12	few	NA	TRBJ1-1	TRBV29-1	TGCAGCGTTAGTGAGGGTCGGACTGAAGCTTTCTTT	CSVSEGRTEAFF
13	NA	NA	TRBJ1-1	TRBV3-1	TGTGCCAGCAGCCACTATGACAGGACTGAAGCTTTCTTT	CASSHYDRTEAFF
14	many	NA	TRBJ2-1	TRBV9	TGTGCCAGCAGCGTAGCGGGAGTTGGGAATGAGCAGTTCTTC	CASSVAGVGNEQFF
15	NA	NA	TRBJ2-2	TRBV6-1	TGTGCCAGCCGCCTCTCGGGGGCGAACACCGGGGAGCTGTTTTTT	CASRLSGANTGELFF
17	NA	TRBD1	TRBJ1-6	TRBV7-2	TGTGCCAGCAGCCTACACAGGGGGAGATTGGGGGGTTCACCCCTCCACTTT	CASSLHRGRLGGSPLHF
14	many	TRBD1	TRBJ2-1	TRBV29-1	TGCAGCTCTCACGGGGACAGGGGGTACAATGAGCAGTTCTTC	CSSHGDRGYNEQFF
13	few	NA	TRBJ2-5	TRBV24-1	TGTGCCACCAGTGGGGAAAAGCAAGAGACCCAGTACTTC	CATSGEKQETQYF
13	many	NA	TRBJ2-2	TRBV29-1	TGCAGCGTAGGACGGCGGTTAACCGGGGAGCTGTTTTTT	CSVGRRLTGELFF
12	many	NA	TRBJ2-2	TRBV3-1	TGTGCCAGCAGCCAGGAGACCGGGGAGCTGTTTTTT	CASSQETGELFF
13	NA	NA	TRBJ2-3	TRBV28	TGTGCCAGCATTCGAAGCGACACAGATACGCAGTATTTT	CASIRSDTDTQYF
14	NA	NA	TRBJ2-5	TRBV10-3	TGCGCCATCAGCGAGACTGGGGGAGAAGAGACCCAGTACTTC	CAISETGGEETQYF
16	many	TRBD1	TRBJ2-7	TRBV28	TGTGCCAGCAGTAACCAGGGGGCGATGGGCTCCTACGAGCAGTACTTC	CASSNQGAMGSYEQYF
16	few	NA	TRBJ2-3	TRBV15	TGTGCCACCAGCTCCCGGGATGGGCGTGACACAGATACGCAGTATTTT	CATSSRDGRDTDTQYF
14	NA	NA	TRBJ2-7	TRBV28	TGTGCCAGCAGTAAAGGGATTATCTCCTACGAGCAGTACTTC	CASSKGIISYEQYF
12	many	NA	TRBJ2-3	TRBV29-1	TGCAGCGTCCCAGGAAGGGGAAGTACGCAGTATTTT	CSVPGRGSTQYF
15	many	TRBD2	TRBJ2-3	TRBV7-9	TGTGCCAGCGGAGTCGGGCTAGCGGACTCTGATACGCAGTATTTT	CASGVGLADSDTQYF
13	many	NA	TRBJ2-3	TRBV20-1	TGCAGTGCTTCCACCCCCGGACAAGATACGCAGTATTTT	CSASTPGQDTQYF
18	many	NA	TRBJ2-5	TRBV28	TGTGCCAGCAGTTTATCGGGGTGGAGGGAACAGGACCAAGAGACCCAGTACTTC	CASSLSGWREQDQETQYF